This paragraph reports one T cell receptor (beta chain). As yet, its antigen is unknown. Repertoires were generated with immunoSEQ multiplex PCR, while TCRdb's copy carries only in-frame clones and drops some. Of over 50,000 clones in the sample, more than 70% are singletons; the top ten hold 0.4% to 0.55%. This sample was taken from a study of OX40 agonist ivuxolimab in advanced cancers. For the study at large: A diagnosis of hepatocellular carcinoma, melanoma, renal cell or head and neck cancer was present in dose-escalation patients. Study outcomes and limitations: Circulating CD4+ and CD8+ T cells showed clonal expansion by week 6 at 0.1 to 3.0 mg/kg. Expanded clones belonging to CD8+ T cells outnumbered, on average, those of CD4+.

Trimming removed 4 bases from V and 5 bases from J, with 12 bases in between. The CDR3 has 13 amino acids. CDR1 and CDR2 from the germline V gene are KGHSH and LQKENI. The sequence derives from an adult with an advanced solid tumor such as melanoma, head and neck, liver or kidney cancer. The source was CD4+ or CD8+ T cells sorted from blood, collected in a trial of the OX40 agonist ivuxolimab. This chain uses TRBV18 with TRBJ2-7; D not resolved. The CDR3 sequence: CASSRTKRDEQYF. DNA for the CDR3: TGTGCCAGCTCACGTACCAAAAGGGACGAGCAGTACTTC.